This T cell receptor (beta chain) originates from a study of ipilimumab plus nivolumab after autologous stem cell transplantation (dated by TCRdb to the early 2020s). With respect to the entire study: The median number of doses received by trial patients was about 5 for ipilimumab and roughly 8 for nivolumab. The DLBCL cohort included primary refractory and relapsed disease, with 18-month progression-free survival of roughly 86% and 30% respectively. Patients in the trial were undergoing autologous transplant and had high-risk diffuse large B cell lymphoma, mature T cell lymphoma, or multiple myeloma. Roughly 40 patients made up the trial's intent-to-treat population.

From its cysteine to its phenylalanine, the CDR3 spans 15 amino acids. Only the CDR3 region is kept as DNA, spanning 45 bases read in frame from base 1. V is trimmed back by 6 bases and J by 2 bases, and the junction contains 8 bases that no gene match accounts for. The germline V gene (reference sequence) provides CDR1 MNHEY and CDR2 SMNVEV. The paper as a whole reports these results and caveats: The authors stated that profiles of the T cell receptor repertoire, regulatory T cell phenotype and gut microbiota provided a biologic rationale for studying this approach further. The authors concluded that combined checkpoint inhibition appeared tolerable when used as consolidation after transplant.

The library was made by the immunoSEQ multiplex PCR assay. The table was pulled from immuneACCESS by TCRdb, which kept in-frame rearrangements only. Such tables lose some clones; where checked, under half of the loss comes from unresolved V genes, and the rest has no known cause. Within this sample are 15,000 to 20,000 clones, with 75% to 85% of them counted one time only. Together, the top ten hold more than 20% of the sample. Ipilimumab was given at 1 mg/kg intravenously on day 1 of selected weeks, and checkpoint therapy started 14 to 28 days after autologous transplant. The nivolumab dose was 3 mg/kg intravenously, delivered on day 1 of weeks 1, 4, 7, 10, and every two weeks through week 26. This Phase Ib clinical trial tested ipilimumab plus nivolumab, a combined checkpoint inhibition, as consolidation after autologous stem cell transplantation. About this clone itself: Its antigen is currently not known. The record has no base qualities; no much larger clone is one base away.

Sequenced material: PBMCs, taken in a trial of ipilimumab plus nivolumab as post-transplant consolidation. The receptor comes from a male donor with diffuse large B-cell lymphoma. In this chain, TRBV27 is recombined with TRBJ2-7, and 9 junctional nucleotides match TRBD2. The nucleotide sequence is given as TGTGCCAGCAGCCCGGGGACTAGCTCCACCTACGAGCAGTACTTC. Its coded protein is CASSPGTSSTYEQYF.